This T cell receptor (beta chain) was obtained from a study of immune heterogeneity within non-small cell lung tumors. Study as a whole: Of the tumors, a few were squamous cell, nine to ten non-squamous, and 1 not otherwise specified.

Study-wide findings and caveats: Significant yet moderate, the positive correlation between local T-cell clonality and local tumor mutational burden reached an R of about 0.33.

TCR beta CDR3 amplification used multiplex PCR with 32 V and 13 J primers. TCRdb redid the calling of the multiplex PCR reads with MiXCR, one entry per CDR3 protein. The table records around 30,000 distinct CDR3 sequences, under 35% of them present only once. This clonotype occurred a few times. Its antigen is as yet unknown. Bulk tumor genomic DNA constituted the template, at approximately 600 ng per sample. Biopsies, several per primary tumor and spaced far apart, were collected during surgery. Curative surgery was undertaken by patients, who had untreated, newly diagnosed non-small cell lung cancer. Everyone who gave samples had just been diagnosed with non-small cell lung cancer and was having surgery with curative intent. Germline CDR1 ENHRY, CDR2 SYGVKD. With 6 bases clipped from V and 7 bases from J, the junction kept 18 bases outside the gene matches. The CDR3 is made up of 18 amino acids.

This TCR was sampled from a man aged 35-49 years with non-small cell lung cancer. V gene TRBV10-3 combines with J gene TRBJ1-4; TRBD1 matches 9 bases. Specimen: lung tumor tissue. In nucleotides, the CDR3 is TGTGCCATCAGCGACCCGGGACAGGGAGGAATCGGTGGTGAAAAACTGTTTTTT. It encodes CAISDPGQGGIGGEKLFF.